The source of this T cell receptor beta chain is a study of T cell changes during pregnancy in multiple sclerosis. Germline CDR1 is MNHEY and CDR2 is SVGAGI. The CDR3 is 13 amino acids. Trimming cost V 6 bases and J 2 bases, with 10 bases left between them. Sequencing used immunoSEQ multiplex PCR; TCRdb keeps in-frame clones, though not all of them. The data show about 79,000 clones, 93% seen once. The V gene is TRBV6-5, the J gene TRBJ1-1, with D hard to call. This receptor was identified in a female donor in good health, enrolled as a control in a pregnancy study. Sequencing was performed on peripheral blood, taken in the second trimester of pregnancy. The CDR3 sequence is CASSLTANTEAFF. CDR3 coding DNA: TGTGCCAGCAGCTTAACAGCTAACACTGAAGCTTTCTTT.